A selection of T cell receptor beta chains follows, all from one sample in a study of control samples from healthy donors and cancer patients. Generated by immunoSEQ multiplex PCR, the TCRdb table keeps only in-frame clones and is missing some. The table lists over 110,000 clones, 80% to 95% of them singletons. Input material: blood. These receptors came from a man aged 25-45 years in good health. The CDR3 runs from the conserved cysteine through the conserved F or W. Fields, in order: V gene, CDR3 protein.

TRBV28	CASSLGGYGYTF
TRBV27	CASSRLAGAYSYEQYF
TRBV9	CASSVGLQETQYF
TRBV19	CASSLGLVFTDTQYF
TRBV6-5	CASSYDRVPYNEQFF
TRBV28	CAHYKSGFSTDTQYF
TRBV12-3/TRBV12-4	CASSSQVREPQHF
TRBV7-8	CASSPTGNQPQHF
TRBV19	CASSPSYRGNNEQFF
TRBV30	CAWSVWTGMNIQYF
TRBV6-1	CASSEHRTLYNEQFF
TRBV11-2	CASSLDRNYGYTF
TRBV7-8	CASSLVRRTSGEGETQYF
TRBV7-8	CASSLTTSLTEAFF
TRBV19	CASSFGTGLSYGYTF
TRBV25-1	CASSVNQGYTF
TRBV25-1	CASSATGGDYGYTF
TRBV25-1	CASSEGATEAFF
TRBV28	CASSPRGGRRGDEQFF
TRBV28	CASSLPSKGHNEQFF
TRBV6-6	CASTRTGNTEAFF
TRBV11-2	CASSSYRGRDYGYTF
TRBV7-3	CASSLTGAQETQYF
TRBV4-1	CASSPQAIETQYF
TRBV29-1	CSVHGQVHYNEQFF
TRBV7-2	CASSLGGGRDTEAFF
TRBV29-1	CSVGRDTYNEQFF
TRBV29-1	CSVTSSLAKNIQYF
TRBV4-2	CASSQDILQPQHF
TRBV5-5	CASSLRTYEQYF
TRBV10-3	CAISESSLGVSGQPQHF
TRBV6-6	CASSYSAQGNYGYTF
TRBV15	CATSRDRGYGQPQHF
TRBV16	CASSRDRVTSNQPQHF
TRBV18	CASSSKPTARLAGVEQFF
TRBV4-1	CASSQGSQKVYGYTF